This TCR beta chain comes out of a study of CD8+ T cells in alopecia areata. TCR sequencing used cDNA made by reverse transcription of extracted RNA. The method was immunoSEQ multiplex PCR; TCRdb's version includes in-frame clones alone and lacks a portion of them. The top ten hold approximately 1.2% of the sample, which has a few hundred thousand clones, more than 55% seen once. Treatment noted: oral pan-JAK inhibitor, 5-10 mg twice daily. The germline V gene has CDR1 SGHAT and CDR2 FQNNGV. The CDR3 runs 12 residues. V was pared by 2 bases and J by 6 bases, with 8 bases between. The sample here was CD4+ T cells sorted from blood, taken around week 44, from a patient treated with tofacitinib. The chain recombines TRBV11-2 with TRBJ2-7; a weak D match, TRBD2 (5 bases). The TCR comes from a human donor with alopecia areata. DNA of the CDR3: TGTGCCAGCAGCTTATGGGCGGGCGAGCAGTACTTC. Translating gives CASSLWAGEQYF.